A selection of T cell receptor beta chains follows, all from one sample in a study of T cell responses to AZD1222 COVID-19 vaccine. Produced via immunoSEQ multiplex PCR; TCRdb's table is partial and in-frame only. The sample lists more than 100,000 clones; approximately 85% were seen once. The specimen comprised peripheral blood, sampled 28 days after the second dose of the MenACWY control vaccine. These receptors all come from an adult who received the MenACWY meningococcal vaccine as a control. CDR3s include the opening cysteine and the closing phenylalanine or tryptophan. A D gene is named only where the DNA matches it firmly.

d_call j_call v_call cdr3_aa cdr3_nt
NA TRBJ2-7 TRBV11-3 CASSYGGGHNEQYF TGTGCCAGCAGCTATGGAGGGGGGCACAACGAGCAGTACTTC
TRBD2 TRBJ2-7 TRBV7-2 CASSLERGSEQYF TGTGCCAGCAGCTTAGAGCGGGGTTCCGAGCAGTACTTC
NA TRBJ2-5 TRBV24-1 CATSDSSGPGETQYF TGTGCCACCAGTGATTCCTCAGGTCCTGGCGAGACCCAGTACTTC
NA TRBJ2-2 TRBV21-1 CASSKVIGESNTGELFF TGTGCCAGCAGCAAAGTCATCGGGGAATCGAACACCGGGGAGCTGTTTTTT
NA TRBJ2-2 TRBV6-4 CASSSQGRTNTGELFF TGTGCCAGCAGTTCCCAGGGACGGACGAACACCGGGGAGCTGTTTTTT
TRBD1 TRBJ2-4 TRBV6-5 CASSSLLGRGQNIQYF TGTGCCAGCAGTTCCCTCTTGGGAAGGGGGCAAAACATTCAGTACTTC
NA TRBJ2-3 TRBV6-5 CASSYTQSTDTQYF TGTGCCAGCAGTTACACGCAATCCACAGATACGCAGTATTTT
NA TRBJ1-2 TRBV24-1 CATSDLRQGYGYTF TGTGCCACCAGTGACCTTCGCCAGGGGTATGGCTACACCTTC
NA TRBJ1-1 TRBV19 CASSITSGDTEAFF TGTGCCAGTAGTATAACCTCGGGGGACACTGAAGCTTTCTTT
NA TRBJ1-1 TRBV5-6 CASSPGRLRTNTEAFF TGTGCCAGCAGCCCGGGACGTCTCCGAACGAACACTGAAGCTTTCTTT
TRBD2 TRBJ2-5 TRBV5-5 CASSLTGGGGYQETQYF TGTGCCAGCAGCCTCACAGGCGGCGGGGGGTACCAAGAGACCCAGTACTTC
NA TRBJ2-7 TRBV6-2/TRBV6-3 CASSYDSGPLYEQYF TGTGCCAGCAGTTACGACAGCGGACCCCTCTACGAGCAGTACTTC
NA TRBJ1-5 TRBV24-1 CATSEGQNQPQHF TGTGCCACCAGTGAAGGGCAGAATCAGCCCCAGCATTTT
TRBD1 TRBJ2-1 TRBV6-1 CASSVSKFRTGGTGEQFF TGTGCCAGCAGTGTCTCAAAATTTAGGACAGGGGGCACCGGTGAGCAGTTCTTC
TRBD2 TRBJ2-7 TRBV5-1 CASSLAGTSGSNPQGEQYF TGCGCCAGCAGCTTGGCAGGGACTAGCGGGAGTAACCCACAGGGCGAGCAGTACTTC
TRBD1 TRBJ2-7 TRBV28 CASSSQGVLTYEQYF TGTGCCAGCAGTAGTCAGGGGGTCCTCACCTACGAGCAGTACTTC
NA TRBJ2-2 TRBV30 CAWRGWRASTGELFF TGTGCCTGGAGGGGCTGGCGAGCATCCACCGGGGAGCTGTTTTTT
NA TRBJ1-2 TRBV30 CAWRGLDYGYTF TGTGCCTGGAGGGGGTTGGACTATGGCTACACCTTC
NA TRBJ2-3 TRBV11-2 CASSLDGGATDTQYF TGTGCCAGCAGCTTAGATGGCGGGGCCACAGATACGCAGTATTTT
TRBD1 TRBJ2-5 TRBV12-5 CASGSILGTGGETQYF TGTGCTAGTGGTTCGATACTAGGGACAGGGGGGGAGACCCAGTACTTC
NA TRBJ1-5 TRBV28 CASSYRQPQHF TGTGCCAGCAGTTACCGTCAGCCCCAGCATTTT
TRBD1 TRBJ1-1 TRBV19 CASSIMDREMAEAFF TGTGCCAGTAGTATAATGGACAGGGAGATGGCTGAAGCTTTCTTT
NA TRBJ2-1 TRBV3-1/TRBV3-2 CASSFGTLKGDEQFF TGTGCCAGCAGCTTCGGGACTCTCAAAGGGGATGAGCAGTTCTTC
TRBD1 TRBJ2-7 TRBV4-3 CASSQRWGQGAYEQYF TGCGCCAGCAGCCAAAGATGGGGACAGGGGGCCTACGAGCAGTACTTC
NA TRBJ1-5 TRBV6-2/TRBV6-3 CASSYVSRGGQPQHF TGTGCCAGCAGTTACGTTAGCAGGGGAGGGCAGCCCCAGCATTTT
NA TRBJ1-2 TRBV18 CASSLMTGPNYGYTF TGTGCCAGCTCACTGATGACAGGCCCTAACTATGGCTACACCTTC